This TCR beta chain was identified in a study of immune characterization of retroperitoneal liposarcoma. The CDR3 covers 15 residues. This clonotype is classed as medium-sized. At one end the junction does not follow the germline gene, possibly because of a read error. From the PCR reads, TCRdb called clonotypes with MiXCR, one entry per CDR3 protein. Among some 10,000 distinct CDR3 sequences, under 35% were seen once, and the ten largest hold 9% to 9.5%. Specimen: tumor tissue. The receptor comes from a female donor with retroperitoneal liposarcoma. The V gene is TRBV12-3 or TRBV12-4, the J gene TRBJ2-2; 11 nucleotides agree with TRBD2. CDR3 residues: CASRLAGGGTGELFF. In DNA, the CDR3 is TGTGCCAGCAGATTAGCGGGAGGGGGCACCGGGGAGCTGTTTTTT.